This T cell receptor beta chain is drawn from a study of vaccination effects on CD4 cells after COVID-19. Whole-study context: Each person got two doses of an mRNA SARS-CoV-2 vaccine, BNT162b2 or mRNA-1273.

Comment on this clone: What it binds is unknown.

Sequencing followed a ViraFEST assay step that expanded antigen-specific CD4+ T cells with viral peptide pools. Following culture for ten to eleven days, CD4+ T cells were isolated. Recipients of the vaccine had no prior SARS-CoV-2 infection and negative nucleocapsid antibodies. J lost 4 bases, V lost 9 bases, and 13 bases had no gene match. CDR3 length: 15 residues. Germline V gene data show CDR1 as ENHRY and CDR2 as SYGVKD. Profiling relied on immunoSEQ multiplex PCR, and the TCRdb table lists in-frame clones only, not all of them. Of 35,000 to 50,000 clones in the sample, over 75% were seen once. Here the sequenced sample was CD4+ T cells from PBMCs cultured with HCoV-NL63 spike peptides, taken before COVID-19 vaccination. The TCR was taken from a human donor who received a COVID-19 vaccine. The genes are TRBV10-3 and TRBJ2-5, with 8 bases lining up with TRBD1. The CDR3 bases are TGTGCCATTCAAGCCCGGACAGGGACGGGAGAGACCCAGTACTTC. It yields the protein CAIQARTGTGETQYF.